A single sample is the source of the 23 T cell receptor beta chains below, sequenced in a study of identical twins. TCRdb ran MiXCR on the 5' RACE reads and lists one entry per CDR3 protein. The table includes fewer than 800,000 distinct CDR3 sequences, less than 9% detected once. The same data also contributed to another study, on yellow fever vaccine responses in identical twins.

The sequenced sample consisted of PBMCs. Source of these receptors: a woman aged 18 to 35 in good health.

This clonotype was recorded at least ten times. The rearrangement links TRBV29-1 to TRBJ2-3; maybe TRBD1 (6 bases). V lost 6 bases and J lost 11, with 18 bases in between. This CDR3 region has 12 residues. CDR1 and CDR2 (germline): SQVTM, ANQGSEA. The CDR3: CSVGRDNVGQYF. CDR3 in DNA: TGCAGCGTCGGACGGGACAACGTCGGGCAGTATTTT.

This clonotype appeared a few times. J is TRBJ2-1 and V is TRBV10-2, with 7 bases aligning to TRBD1. Trimming at V came to 5 bases and at J to 7 bases, leaving 8 bases not matched to a gene. Germline V gene data show CDR1 as WSHSY and CDR2 as SAAADI. This CDR3 has 14 amino acids. As DNA, the CDR3 is TGCGCCAGCAGTTGGACAGGCGGCGAGAATGAGCAGTTCTTC. Its translation is CASSWTGGENEQFF.

This clonotype has more than one count but fewer than ten. The rearrangement joins TRBV20-1 to TRBJ2-7; no reliable D call. The CDR3 extends over 11 amino acids. The ends were cut back, 4 bases at V and 1 base at J, with 5 bases in the middle. Germline assignment: CDR1 DFQATT and CDR2 SNEGSKA (reference sequence). CDR3 sequence reads: CSAISSYEQYV. CDR3 sequence (DNA): TGCAGTGCTATCTCATCCTACGAGCAGTACGTC.

V is TRBV3-1 and J is TRBJ2-5; TRBD2 matches 8 bases. This CDR3 is 14 amino acids long. The junction had 2 bases not matched to a gene; V was cut back by 4 bases and J by 1 base. Looked up from germline, CDR1 is LGHDT and CDR2 is YNNKEL (reference sequence). CDR3 sequence (DNA): TGTGCCAGCAGCCCACTAGCGGTCCAAGAGACCCAGTACTTC. Residues: CASSPLAVQETQYF.

This clonotype was seen ten or more times. The chain has TRBV7-3 and TRBJ2-3; D may be TRBD2 (5 bases). Germline values: CDR1 SGHTA, CDR2 FQGTGA. This CDR3 comprises 15 residues. Trimming pared 5 bases from V and 2 bases from J, leaving 14 bases between. CDR3 loop: CASSPLDSPTDTQYF. CDR3 in DNA: TGTGCCAGCAGCCCTCTGGACTCCCCCACAGATACGCAGTATTTT.

This clonotype was counted only a few times. CDR3 sequence: CAISAWTNQETQYF. DNA for the CDR3: TGTGCCATCAGTGCCTGGACAAACCAAGAGACCCAGTACTTC. This chain uses TRBV10-3 with TRBJ2-5; D might be TRBD1 (5 bases). V was pared by 4 bases and J by 0 bases, with 9 bases between. Germline CDR1 and CDR2: ENHRY and SYGVKD. The CDR3 has 14 residues.

This clonotype was detected many times. The chain combines TRBV2 with TRBJ1-5; no clear D gene. The CDR3 is made up of 16 amino acids. CDR1 and CDR2 (germline): SNHLY, FYNNEI. CDR3 region: CAGGAADRGSNQPQHF. CDR3 coding DNA: TGTGCGGGAGGAGCGGCAGACCGCGGCAGCAATCAGCCCCAGCATTTT.

This clonotype showed up just a few times. This chain's CDR3 is CASQGGRNEQYV. DNA for the CDR3: TGTGCCAGCCAGGGGGGGAGGAACGAGCAGTACGTC. This chain joins TRBV2 and TRBJ2-7; perhaps D is TRBD1 or TRBD2 (7 bases each). The CDR3 length is 12 residues. V gave up 8 bases and J gave up 5 bases, with 13 bases separating them. Germline CDR1 SNHLY, CDR2 FYNNEI.

Many counts were recorded for this clonotype. This sequence joins TRBV29-1 and TRBJ2-3, with 8 bases matching TRBD2. Germline V gene data show CDR1 as SQVTM and CDR2 as ANQGSEA. Losses at the gene ends were 3 bases for V and 2 bases for J; bases not matched to a gene: 1. CDR3 length: 13 amino acids. The CDR3 bases are TGCAGCGTTGACGGGGGGGCCACAGATACGCAGTATTTT. The encoded protein is CSVDGGATDTQYF.

V and J are TRBV28 and TRBJ1-5, with D possibly matching TRBD1 (5 bases). The germline gives CDR1 MDHEN, CDR2 SYDVKM. The CDR3 loop spans 14 amino acids. Trimming shortened V by 6 bases and J by 0 bases, and 9 bases separated the two germline ends. This CDR3 reads CASRQTDSNQPQHF. The CDR3 nucleotides read TGTGCCAGCAGACAGACAGATAGCAATCAGCCCCAGCATTTT.

At least ten counts were recorded for this clonotype. The chain carries TRBV7-9 and TRBJ2-7; TRBD1 aligns across 7 bases. The CDR3 is 14 residues long. The J segment lost 3 bases and the V segment lost 3 bases, leaving 5 bases of the junction unmatched. Germline V gene lookup returns CDR1 SEHNR and CDR2 FQNEAQ (reference sequence). The CDR3: CASSFEGGGYEQYF. The CDR3 DNA reads as TGTGCCAGCAGCTTCGAAGGGGGCGGCTACGAGCAGTACTTC.

This clonotype was detected ten times or more. The chain combines TRBV10-3 with TRBJ2-5, with D possibly being TRBD1 (5 bases). The V gene's germline CDR1 is ENHRY and CDR2 SYGVKD. Trimming shortened V by 10 bases and J by 2 bases, and 17 bases separated the two germline ends. This CDR3 has 14 residues. The CDR3 sequence is CATYSDTGQETQYF. DNA for the CDR3: TGTGCCACCTACTCGGACACAGGACAAGAGACCCAGTACTTC.

This clonotype occurred a few times. V gene TRBV10-3 combines with J gene TRBJ1-6, with 9 bases fitting TRBD1. The CDR3 has 15 amino acids. Germline CDR1 and CDR2: ENHRY and SYGVKD. The J segment lost 7 bases and the V segment lost 7 bases, leaving 8 bases of the junction unmatched. The CDR3 reads CAITPGQGRNSPLHF. The DNA of the CDR3 is TGTGCCATCACTCCTGGACAGGGGCGAAATTCACCCCTCCACTTT.

The rearrangement joins TRBV5-6 to TRBJ1-3; 9 nucleotides line up with TRBD1. The CDR3 length is 18 residues. Losses at the gene ends were 4 bases for V and 0 bases for J; bases not matched to a gene: 11. Germline V gene sequence: CDR1 SGHDT, CDR2 YYEEEE. The CDR3 DNA follows: TGTGCCAGCAGCGACGAGCGGACAGGGGTGTACTCTGGAAACACCATATATTTT. The encoded protein is CASSDERTGVYSGNTIYF. The full variable domain, with the rest looked up from reference TRBV5-6 and TRBJ1-3, is DAGVTQSPTHLIKTRGQQVTLRCSPKSGHDTVSWYQQALGQGPQFIFQYYEEEERQRGNFPDRFSGHQFPNYSSELNVNALLLGDSALYLCASSDERTGVYSGNTIYFGEGSWLTVV.

The genes are TRBV9 and TRBJ2-5, with D maybe TRBD1 (6 bases). This CDR3 contains 14 residues. Germline V gene lookup returns CDR1 SGDLS and CDR2 YYNGEE. The V gene lost 0 bases and the J gene lost 5 bases, with 11 bases spanning the gap. The CDR3 sequence: CASSVAGVEETQYF. In DNA form, the CDR3 reads TGTGCCAGCAGCGTAGCAGGGGTGGAGGAGACCCAGTACTTC.

The chain recombines TRBV6-5 with TRBJ1-1, with D unresolved. Germline V gene data show CDR1 as MNHEY and CDR2 as SVGAGI. V was shortened by 0 bases and J by 0 bases, with 11 bases between the two germline ends. This CDR3 spans 16 amino acids. The CDR3 spells CASSYSRAGLNTEAFF. DNA for the CDR3: TGTGCCAGCAGTTACTCGAGGGCAGGTTTGAACACTGAAGCTTTCTTT.

This clonotype was counted ten times or more. The chain employs TRBV14 and TRBJ2-2, with TRBD1 as a possible D gene (6 bases). This CDR3 is 15 amino acids long. Germline V gives CDR1 SGHDN, CDR2 FVKESK. V lost 4 bases to trimming and J lost 5 bases, with 14 bases between them. The CDR3 DNA sequence: TGTGCCAGCAGCCCACGATTTACAGGGACCGGGGAGCTGTTTTTT. It encodes CASSPRFTGTGELFF.

This clonotype was recorded many times. The V call is TRBV4-1, the J call TRBJ1-1; a possible D gene is TRBD1 (6 bases). Germline-derived CDR1 and CDR2 are MGHRA and YSYEKL. The germline V and J ends were trimmed by 2 bases and 1 base, with 8 bases remaining between them. The CDR3 totals 14 residues. In DNA, the CDR3 is TGCGCCAGCAGCCAAAAACAGGGGAACACTGAAGCTTTCTTT. This translates into CASSQKQGNTEAFF.

This rearrangement joins TRBV7-3 to TRBJ1-6; D is perhaps TRBD1 (5 bases). Trimming took 4 bases from V and 2 from J, leaving 9 bases between them. Germline CDR1 and CDR2: SGHTA and FQGTGA. This CDR3 has 15 amino acids. The CDR3 coding sequence is TGTGCCAGCAGCTCACAGGCGACCTATAATTCACCCCTCCACTTT. Translation: CASSSQATYNSPLHF.

The V gene is TRBV12-3 or TRBV12-4, the J gene TRBJ1-5, with 7 bases matching TRBD1. Trimming cost V 5 bases and J 2 bases; bases outside gene matches: 9. The CDR3 consists of 16 residues. The chain's CDR3 is CASSDRANEGNQPQHF. CDR3 nucleotide sequence: TGTGCCAGCAGTGACAGGGCCAACGAGGGCAATCAGCCCCAGCATTTT.

The chain carries TRBV6-1 and TRBJ2-1; 11 bases align to TRBD2. This CDR3 comprises 15 residues. Trimming removed 6 bases from V and 14 bases from J; junction bases left unmatched: 15. Germline V lookup: CDR1 MNHNS, CDR2 SASEGT. CDR3 residues: CASRPTSGGPDSKFF. The CDR3 bases are TGTGCCAGCAGGCCTACTAGCGGGGGTCCGGACTCGAAGTTCTTC.

Ten or more counts support this clonotype. The rearrangement joins TRBV12-3 or TRBV12-4 to TRBJ1-3, with D maybe TRBD1 (5 bases). Trimming left V 7 bases short and J 3 bases short, with 13 bases between. CDR3 size: 14 residues. As DNA, the CDR3 is TGTGCCAGCACCATCGAGGGGTATGGAAACACCATATATTTT. Its protein is CASTIEGYGNTIYF.

In its sample, this clonotype was seen many times. The chain couples TRBV5-6 to TRBJ1-5; 7 bases fit TRBD1. Germline loops: CDR1 SGHDT, CDR2 YYEEEE. The CDR3 has 14 amino acids. After removal of 2 bases from V and 4 bases from J, the junction contained 3 bases not matched to a gene. The CDR3 protein is CASSFGTENQPQHF. The CDR3 nucleotides are TGTGCCAGCAGCTTTGGGACAGAAAATCAGCCCCAGCATTTT.